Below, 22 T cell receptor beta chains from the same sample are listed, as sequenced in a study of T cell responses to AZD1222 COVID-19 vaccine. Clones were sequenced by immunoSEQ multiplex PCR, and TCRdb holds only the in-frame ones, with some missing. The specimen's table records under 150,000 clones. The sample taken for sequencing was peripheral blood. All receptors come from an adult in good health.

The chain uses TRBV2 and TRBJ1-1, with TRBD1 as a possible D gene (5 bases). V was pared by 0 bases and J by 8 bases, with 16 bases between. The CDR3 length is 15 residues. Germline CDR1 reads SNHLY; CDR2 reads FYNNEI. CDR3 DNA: TGTGCCAGCAGTGAAGCGCTTCGAGGGTGGGGCGAAGCTTTCTTT. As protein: CASSEALRGWGEAFF.

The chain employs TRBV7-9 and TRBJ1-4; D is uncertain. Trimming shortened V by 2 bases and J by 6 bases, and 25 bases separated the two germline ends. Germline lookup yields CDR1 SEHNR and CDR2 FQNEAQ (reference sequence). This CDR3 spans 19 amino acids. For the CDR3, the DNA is TGTGCCAGCAGCTTACCATGGACGCTGGCCGAACAAGTAGATGAAAAACTGTTTTTT. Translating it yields CASSLPWTLAEQVDEKLFF.

DNA of the CDR3: TGTGCCAGCAGTGAATCTACGACAGTCTATAATTCACCCCTCCACTTT. Encoded protein: CASSESTTVYNSPLHF. This chain links TRBV6-1 with TRBJ1-6; D may be TRBD1 (5 bases). V was clipped by 2 bases and J by 3 bases, with 11 bases between them. CDR1 and CDR2 from the germline V gene are MNHNS and SASEGT. This CDR3 is 16 amino acids long.

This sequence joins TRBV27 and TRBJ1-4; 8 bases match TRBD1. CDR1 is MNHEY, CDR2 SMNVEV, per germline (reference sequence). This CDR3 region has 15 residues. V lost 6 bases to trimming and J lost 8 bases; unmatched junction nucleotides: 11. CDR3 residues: CASSPSGTGREKLFF. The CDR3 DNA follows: TGTGCCAGCAGCCCTTCTGGGACAGGACGCGAAAAACTGTTTTTT.

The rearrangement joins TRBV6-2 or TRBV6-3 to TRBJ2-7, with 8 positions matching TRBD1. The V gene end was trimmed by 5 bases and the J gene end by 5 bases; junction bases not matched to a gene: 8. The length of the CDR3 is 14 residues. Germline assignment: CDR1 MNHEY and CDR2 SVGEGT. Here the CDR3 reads CASSRLGQGHEQYF. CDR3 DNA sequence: TGTGCCAGCAGTCGTCTCGGACAGGGACACGAGCAGTACTTC.

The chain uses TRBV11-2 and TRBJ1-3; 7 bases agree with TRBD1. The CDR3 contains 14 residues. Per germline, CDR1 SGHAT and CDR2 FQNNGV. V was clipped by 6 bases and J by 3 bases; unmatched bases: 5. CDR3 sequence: CASSTGVGGNTIYF. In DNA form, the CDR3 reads TGTGCCAGCAGTACAGGGGTGGGTGGAAACACCATATATTTT.

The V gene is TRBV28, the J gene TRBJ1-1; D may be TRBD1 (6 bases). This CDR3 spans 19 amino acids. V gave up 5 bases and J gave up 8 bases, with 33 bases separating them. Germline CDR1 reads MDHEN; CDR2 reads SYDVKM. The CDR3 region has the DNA TGTGCCAGCAGTGCCCTCGTTTTGTGGACGGAAGCGGGGGGCACCGAAGCTTTCTTT. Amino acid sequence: CASSALVLWTEAGGTEAFF.

In DNA form, the CDR3 reads TGTGCCAGCAGCACAGTGGGACAGGGCGGCACTGAAGCTTTCTTT. Its translation: CASSTVGQGGTEAFF. The chain recombines TRBV3-1 (or the pseudogene TRBV3-2) with TRBJ1-1, with TRBD1 matching over 9 bases. From germline, CDR1 is LGHDT and CDR2 YNNKEL (reference sequence). The CDR3 spans 15 residues. V was pared by 5 bases and J by 4 bases, with 8 bases of the junction left unmatched.

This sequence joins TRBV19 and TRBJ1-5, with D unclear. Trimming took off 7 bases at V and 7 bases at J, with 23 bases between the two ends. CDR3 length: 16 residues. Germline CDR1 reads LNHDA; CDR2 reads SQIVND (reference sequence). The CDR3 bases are TGTGCCAGTACCACCACCCGCGGGGTACGGGAACAGCCCCAGCATTTT. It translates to CASTTTRGVREQPQHF.

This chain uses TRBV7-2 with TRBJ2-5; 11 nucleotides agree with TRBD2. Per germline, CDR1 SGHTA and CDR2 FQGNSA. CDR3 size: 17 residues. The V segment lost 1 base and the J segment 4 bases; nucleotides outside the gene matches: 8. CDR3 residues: CASSLGHSGGAAETQYF. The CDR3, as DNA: TGTGCCAGCAGCTTAGGCCATAGCGGGGGGGCCGCAGAGACCCAGTACTTC.

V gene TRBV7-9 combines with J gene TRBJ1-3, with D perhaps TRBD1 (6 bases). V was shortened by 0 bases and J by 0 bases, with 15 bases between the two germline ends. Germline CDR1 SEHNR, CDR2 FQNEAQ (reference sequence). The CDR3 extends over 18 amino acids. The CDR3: CASSLARQEFYSGNTIYF. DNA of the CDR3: TGTGCCAGCAGCTTAGCTCGACAGGAATTTTACTCTGGAAACACCATATATTTT. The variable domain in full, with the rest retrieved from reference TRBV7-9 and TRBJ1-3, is DTGVSQNPRHKITKRGQNVTFRCDPISEHNRLYWYRQTLGQGPEFLTYFQNEAQLEKSRLLSDRFSAERPKGSFSTLEIQRTEQGDSAMYLCASSLARQEFYSGNTIYFGEGSWLTVV.

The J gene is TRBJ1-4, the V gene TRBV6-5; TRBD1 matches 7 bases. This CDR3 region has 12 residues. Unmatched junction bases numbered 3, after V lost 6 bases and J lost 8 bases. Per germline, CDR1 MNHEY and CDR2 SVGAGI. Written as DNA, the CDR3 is TGTGCCAGCAGCAGGGGACAGGAAAAACTGTTTTTT. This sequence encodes CASSRGQEKLFF.

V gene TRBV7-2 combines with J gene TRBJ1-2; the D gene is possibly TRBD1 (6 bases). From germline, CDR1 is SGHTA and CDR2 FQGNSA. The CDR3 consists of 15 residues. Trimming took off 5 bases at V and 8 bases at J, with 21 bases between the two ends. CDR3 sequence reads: CASSLGGAALGGYTF. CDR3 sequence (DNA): TGTGCCAGCAGCCTAGGGGGGGCAGCACTAGGAGGCTACACCTTC. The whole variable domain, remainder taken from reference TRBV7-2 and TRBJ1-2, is GAGVSQSPSNKVTEKGKDVELRCDPISGHTALYWYRQSLGQGLEFLIYFQGNSAPDKSGLPSDRFSAERTGGSVSTLTIQRTQQEDSAVYLCASSLGGAALGGYTFGSGTRLTVV.

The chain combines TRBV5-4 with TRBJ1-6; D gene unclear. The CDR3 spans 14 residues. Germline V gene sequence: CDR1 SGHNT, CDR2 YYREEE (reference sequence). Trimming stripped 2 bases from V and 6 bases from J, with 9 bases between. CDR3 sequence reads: CASSFEHGNSPLHF. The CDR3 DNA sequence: TGTGCCAGCAGCTTTGAACACGGTAATTCACCCCTCCACTTT.

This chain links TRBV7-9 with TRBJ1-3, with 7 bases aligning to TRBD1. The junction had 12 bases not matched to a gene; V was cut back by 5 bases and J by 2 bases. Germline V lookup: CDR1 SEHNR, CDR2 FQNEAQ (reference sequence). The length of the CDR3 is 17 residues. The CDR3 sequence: CASSPSTGPFTGNTIYF. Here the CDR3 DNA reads TGTGCCAGCAGCCCCTCGACAGGGCCCTTTACTGGAAACACCATATATTTT.

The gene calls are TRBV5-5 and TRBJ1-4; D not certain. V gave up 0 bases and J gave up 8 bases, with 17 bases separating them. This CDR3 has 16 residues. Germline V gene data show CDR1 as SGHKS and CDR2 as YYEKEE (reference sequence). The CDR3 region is CASSLDPRQRLEKLFF. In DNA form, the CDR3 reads TGTGCCAGCAGCTTGGACCCCCGGCAGAGGTTGGAAAAACTGTTTTTT. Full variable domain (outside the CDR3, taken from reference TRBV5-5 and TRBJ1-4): DAGVTQSPTHLIKTRGQQVTLRCSPISGHKSVSWYQQVLGQGPQFIFQYYEKEERGRGNFPDRFSARQFPNYSSELNVNALLLGDSALYLCASSLDPRQRLEKLFFGSGTQLSVL.

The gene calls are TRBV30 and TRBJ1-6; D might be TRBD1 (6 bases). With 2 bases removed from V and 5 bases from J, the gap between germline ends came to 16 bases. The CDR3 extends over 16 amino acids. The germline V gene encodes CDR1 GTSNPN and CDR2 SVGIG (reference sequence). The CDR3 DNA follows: TGTGCCTGGAGTTCATCCACCCGGACAGATAATTCACCCCTCCACTTT. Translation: CAWSSSTRTDNSPLHF.

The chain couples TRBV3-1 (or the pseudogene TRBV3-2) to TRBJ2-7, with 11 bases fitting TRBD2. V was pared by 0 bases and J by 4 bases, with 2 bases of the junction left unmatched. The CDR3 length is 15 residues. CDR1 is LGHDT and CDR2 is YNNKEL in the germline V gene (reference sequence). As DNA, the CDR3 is TGTGCCAGCAGCCAAGAGCTAGCGGGGGGATACGAGCAGTACTTC. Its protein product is CASSQELAGGYEQYF.

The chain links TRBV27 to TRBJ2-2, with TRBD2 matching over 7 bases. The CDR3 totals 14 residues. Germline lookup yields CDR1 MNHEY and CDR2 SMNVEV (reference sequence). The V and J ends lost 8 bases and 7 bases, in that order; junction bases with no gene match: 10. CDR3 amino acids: CASRWGGSVGELFF. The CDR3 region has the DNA TGTGCCAGCCGATGGGGGGGTTCGGTCGGGGAGCTGTTTTTT.

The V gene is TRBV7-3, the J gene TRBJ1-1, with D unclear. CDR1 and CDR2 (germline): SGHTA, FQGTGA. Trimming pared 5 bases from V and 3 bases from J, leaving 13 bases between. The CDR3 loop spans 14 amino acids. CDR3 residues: CASSQAGSDTEAFF. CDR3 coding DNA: TGTGCCAGCAGCCAGGCTGGGTCGGACACTGAAGCTTTCTTT.

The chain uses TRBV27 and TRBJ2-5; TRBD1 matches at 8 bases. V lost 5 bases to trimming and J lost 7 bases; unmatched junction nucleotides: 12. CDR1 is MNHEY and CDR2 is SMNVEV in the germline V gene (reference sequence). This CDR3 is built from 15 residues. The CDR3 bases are TGTGCCAGCAGTCCCCTGGCAGGGGGCCGGGGGACCCAGTACTTC. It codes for CASSPLAGGRGTQYF.

This CDR3 reads CASSVGLYSYNEQFF. Written as DNA, the CDR3 is TGTGCCAGCAGCGTAGGACTATACTCCTACAATGAGCAGTTCTTC. The chain joins TRBV9 to TRBJ2-1; D possibly corresponds to TRBD2 (5 bases). Germline-derived CDR1 and CDR2 are SGDLS and YYNGEE. V was cut by 0 bases and J by 0 bases, with 7 bases left in between. CDR3 length: 15 amino acids.